In this sample, the clone carrying this TCR beta chain turned up once. The antigen is unknown. This entry comes from a study of shared clonotypes between healthy human individuals. Study-level points and caveats: Sampling covered blood only; tissue repertoires likely differ.

Using immunoSEQ multiplex PCR, the repertoire was profiled, and TCRdb retains in-frame clones only, with some absent. The sample lists 1.4 million or so clones; 98% were seen once. Sequenced: naive CD4+ T cells sorted from blood. Stated subset: CD45RA+ positively selected. The TCR originated in a man aged 25 to 40 in good health.

CDR3 sequence (DNA): TGTGCCATCAGCCCAACAGGTGTCCTCCAGCATTTT. Its translation: CAISPTGVLQHF. This chain links TRBV10-3 with TRBJ1-5, with D possibly matching TRBD1 (5 bases). V was cut by 6 bases and J by 12 bases, with 15 bases left in between. CDR3 length: 12 amino acids. Germline V gene sequence: CDR1 ENHRY, CDR2 SYGVKD.